The present TCR beta chain was sequenced within a study of blood T cell repertoires in COVID-19. Participants were aged about 18 to 100 years from 20 to 30 US areas. The CDR3 is made up of 15 amino acids. Trimming shortened V by 6 bases and J by 7 bases, and 19 bases separated the two germline ends. CDR1 and CDR2 from the germline V gene are MNHEY and SMNVEV (reference sequence). Sequenced by immunoSEQ multiplex PCR; TCRdb stores in-frame clones only, minus some. The sample has 190,000 or so clones, 75% to 85% seen once. The chain couples TRBV27 to TRBJ1-5, with a weak D call TRBD1 (5 bases). Sequenced input: PBMCs or T cells enriched from blood (not recorded which). This TCR was recovered from a man aged 40-49 years who had recovered from COVID-19. The CDR3 DNA is TGTGCCAGCAGGGCGGGGACCACTCGGAACCAGCCCCAGCATTTT. This translates into CASRAGTTRNQPQHF.